This T cell receptor (beta chain) derives from a study of blood T cell repertoires in COVID-19 (dated by TCRdb to about 2020). Looking at the study overall: The collaborator samples originated in the United States, Italy and Spain and spanned the acute and convalescent phases of COVID-19. The material from the prospective study consisted of cDNA or gDNA derived from T cells, B-cell-depleted T cells, or PBMCs. The dataset comprised deeply sampled blood TCRbeta repertoires from subjects exposed to, actively infected with, or recovered from COVID-19. A freely available public database, intended as a resource for researchers studying the immune response to SARS-CoV-2, is where the repertoires were released. Samples came from the ongoing ImmuneRACE study (first 160 participants) plus 1,254 subjects from 6 global collaborators. Sample metadata almost always included a de-identified subject ID, COVID-19 status, age in years and sex. Where HLA class I and class II types were available, the types were taken from metadata supplied by the sample provider, not from assay-based typing. General findings and caveats noted by the study authors: Clinical and demographic metadata were provided uncurated, with the amount varying by source and participant.

The immunoSEQ Assay, a bias-controlled multiplex PCR, was used to amplify TCRbeta CDR3 regions from genomic DNA. The authors' pipeline ran thus. Nucleated cell counts per sample were estimated from amplification of reference gene primers within the assay. Sequence reads were collapsed and filtered to measure the absolute abundance of every unique TCRbeta CDR3 rearrangement. For each sample, productive Simpson clonality was calculated as the square root of Simpson's diversity index across productive rearrangements. TCRdb mirrors the immuneACCESS table, restricted to in-frame sequences. Some clones are absent from its copies; in checked studies, under half trace to an unresolved V gene, and the reason for the others is unknown. For V, J and clone size, that table is used; D and trimming come from the DNA. The sample table shows 52,000 or so clones, and around 86% are seen once. Approximately 29% of the sample is held by the ten biggest clonotypes.

Whole blood was collected in K2EDTA tubes by collaborating institutions according to the institutions' own protocols. Collaborator samples were shipped for TCRbeta analysis as frozen whole blood, isolated PBMCs, or DNA extracted from either sample type. V is pruned by 4 bases and J by 2 bases, leaving 7 bases of the junction without a gene match. CDR1 SEHNR and CDR2 FQNEAQ were looked up in the germline V gene (reference sequence). Including cysteine and phenylalanine, the CDR3 has 18 amino acids. CDR3 DNA is the only sequence kept; it has 54 bases, read in frame from the first base. Points on this clone: Its antigen is currently not known. Per-nucleotide qualities are absent, and no much larger clonotype sits a single base away.

The specimen sequenced was peripheral blood. The receptor's source is a human donor in a cohort sampled during active COVID-19. The chain joins TRBV7-9 to TRBJ2-1; 14 central nucleotides agree with TRBD2. At the DNA level, the sequence is TGTGCCAGCAGCTCTCAGGGACTAGCGGGAGTTACCTACAATGAGCAGTTCTTC. Its translation is CASSSQGLAGVTYNEQFF. Reference TRBV7-9 and TRBJ2-1 proteins supply the regions before and after the CDR3; the full variable domain is: DTGVSQNPRHKITKRGQNVTFRCDPISEHNRLYWYRQTLGQGPEFLTYFQNEAQLEKSRLLSDRFSAERPKGSFSTLEIQRTEQGDSAMYLCASSSQGLAGVTYNEQFFGPGTRLTVL.